This entry features one TCR beta chain sequence. This clone was observed a handful of times. It lacks a known antigen. Base qualities are not provided; no much larger clone lies one nucleotide away. The identical CDR3 is also encoded by other nucleotide sequences in the sample. The data stem from a study of shared clonotypes between healthy human individuals (dated by TCRdb to 2020 to 2022). Background for the entire study: The cohort comprised a couple of women and a few men aged 18 to 49 years. Per donor, three plates each were used for CD4 naive and CD4 memory, two for CD8 naive, and one for CD8 memory. The study deeply sequenced blood TCR repertoires of several healthy adults to estimate repertoire size and the extent of clonotype sharing between individuals. To increase sequencing depth and limit assay-specific biases, TCR repertoire library preparation and sequencing were carried out by different laboratories using diverse techniques. Leukapheresis yielded between about 0.94 and 9.5 billion PBMCs per donor. Points the paper makes about the study in general: Sampling was limited to blood, and TCR repertoires in tissue likely differ from TCR repertoires in blood. Pairwise subsampling led to the expectation that sequencing depth would affect the degree of clonotype sharing among donors. Because the study included a small number of donors, the genetic and exposure-history diversity represented was limited. Across several donors, approximately 5% of naive CD4, 3.5% of naive CD8, approximately 2.5% of memory CD4, and around 0.4% of memory CD8 clonotypes were shared. Larger estimated clonotype richness was generally found for naive subsets than for memory subsets. Compared with non-shared clonotypes, the clonotypes found in all four sorted-subset donors had higher generation probabilities. Even with the large sequencing depth, rarefaction of the sorted-subset datasets indicated that sequencing was incomplete.

Using the deep immunoSEQ assay, multiplex PCR amplified TCR CDR3 regions from genomic DNA. Genomic DNA extracted from each cell subset was distributed evenly over all wells of several immunoSEQ 96-well plates, and each plate served as one replicate. Each replicate PCR for sorted subsets received around 0.2 ug genomic DNA, equal to tens of thousands of T cell genomes. Purified libraries were quantified with a Qubit 3.0 fluorometer, sized on a Bioanalyzer 2100, and re-quantified with the KAPA Library Quantification kit. Each immunoSEQ 96-well plate was sequenced on its own single-read 150-cycle Illumina NextSeq 550 flow cell. Per the authors' processing: Because only junctional sequences without quality scores were contained in the immunoSEQ output, filtering matching that applied to full-length reads could not be performed. To assign V/J genes and CDR3, sequences were annotated against IMGT germline references using PyIR, a Python wrapper for IgBLAST v1.9. Reads with weak V/J assignments (E-value above 1e-6), missing CDR3, stop codons, out-of-frame junctions, or ambiguous translated residues were removed. A V3J clonotype was defined by an identical inferred V gene, J gene, and CDR3 amino acid sequence. Percentage overlap between repertoires was computed as shared unique clonotypes divided by the size of the smaller repertoire. Three approaches were used to assess repertoire richness: RTK rarefaction, the Chao1 estimator, and Recon v2.1 estimates of unobserved clonotypes. Generation probabilities for all TCRbeta clonotypes obtained by the gDNA method from a handful of donors were computed using OLGA. In TCRdb, the immuneACCESS table is reduced to in-frame sequences with V and J assigned. These tables do not hold every clone; where another copy was compared, an unresolved V gene accounts for under half, and the others remain unexplained. V and J calls and clone size come straight from that table; D and trimming were deduced from the DNA. The sample profile shows 2 million to 3 million clones; under 95% of them were found once. Roughly 0.39% of the sample goes to the ten largest clones.

CDR1 and CDR2 (MDHEN, SYDVKM) derive from the germline V gene. V is shortened by 6 bases, J by 1 base, and the region joining them spans 3 bases. The CDR3 goes from the cysteine to the phenylalanine over 11 residues. Of all the DNA, just the CDR3 is kept, 33 bases in frame from base 1. Healthy HIV-negative adults with no recently reported acute infections or vaccinations were included as donors. Only Caucasian adults living in Nashville, Tennessee, USA were represented among the donors. CD4+ T cells were enriched by magnetic negative selection; naive cells were then positively selected on CD45RA, and the negative fraction formed the memory subset. Blood was collected by leukapheresis, and PBMCs were isolated by Ficoll-Histopaque density gradient centrifugation and then cryopreserved in liquid nitrogen vapor phase. Analytical flow cytometry was used to check the purity and quantity of every magnetically sorted T cell population. From each sorted fraction, genomic DNA was isolated and quantified by UV absorbance on a Nanodrop 2000c.

The receptor was derived from a man younger than 35 in good health. Some clones in this sample may be carry-over from other donors' samples. The source material was naive CD4+ T cells from PBMCs. The cell subset or site label on this specimen signifies: CD45RA+ positively selected. The chain is assembled from TRBV28 and TRBJ1-1; too little of a D gene remains to name it. The CDR3 amino acid sequence is: CASSRNTEAFF. Here is the DNA: TGTGCCAGCAGCCGGAACACTGAAGCTTTCTTT. The reference TRBV28 and TRBJ1-1 proteins fill in what lies around the CDR3, so the full variable domain reads DVKVTQSSRYLVKRTGEKVFLECVQDMDHENMFWYRQDPGLGLRLIYFSYDVKMKEKGDIPEGYSVSREKKERFSLILESASTNQTSMYLCASSRNTEAFFGQGTRLTVV.